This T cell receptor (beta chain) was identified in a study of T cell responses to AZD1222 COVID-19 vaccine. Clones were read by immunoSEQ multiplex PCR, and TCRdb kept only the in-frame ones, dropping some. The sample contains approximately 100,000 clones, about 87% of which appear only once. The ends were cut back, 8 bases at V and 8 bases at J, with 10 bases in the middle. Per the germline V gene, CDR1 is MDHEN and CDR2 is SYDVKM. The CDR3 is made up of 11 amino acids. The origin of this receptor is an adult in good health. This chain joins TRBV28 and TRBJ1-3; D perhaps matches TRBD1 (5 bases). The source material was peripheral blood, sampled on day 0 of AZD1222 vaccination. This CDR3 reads CASGAEHTIYF. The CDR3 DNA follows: TGTGCCAGCGGGGCCGAGCACACCATATATTTT.